These T cell receptor beta chains were read from a single sample in a study of T cells after yellow fever vaccination. One entry per CDR3 protein results from TCRdb running MiXCR on the 5' RACE reads. Among approximately 70,000 distinct CDR3 sequences listed, around 7% were seen once. The sample in question was CD8+ T cells sorted from PBMCs, obtained roughly seven weeks after the first yellow fever vaccination. These receptors all stem from a man aged 18 to 30 who received the YFV17D yellow fever vaccine. Both conserved end residues are part of each CDR3. A D gene is named only where the DNA matches it firmly. Some rows mark clone size as missing; the rest say once, few, many or name a class of expanded clone.

>TRBV7-9|many|TRBJ2-5|-
TGTGCCAGCAGCTTAATTGGTTCGGGACCAGAAAAAGAGACCCAGTACTTC
CASSLIGSGPEKETQYF
>TRBV25-1|-|TRBJ1-6|-
TGTGCCAGCAGTCAATGGCGGGTTGATTCACCCCTCCACTTT
CASSQWRVDSPLHF
>TRBV12-3/TRBV12-4|many|TRBJ1-4|TRBD1
TGTGCCAGCAGTCCTTGGGACAGCTTTAATGAAAAACTGTTTTTT
CASSPWDSFNEKLFF
>TRBV12-3/TRBV12-4|many|TRBJ2-7|TRBD1
TGTGCCAGCAGCCAACAGGGGGTATCTCGTTACGAGCAGTACTTC
CASSQQGVSRYEQYF
>TRBV29-1|few|TRBJ2-1|-
TGCAGCGTCCACGACGTATACTCCTACAATGAGCAGTTCTTC
CSVHDVYSYNEQFF
>TRBV27|medium-sized|TRBJ2-1|-
TGTGCCAGCAGTCAGGGGAGTAGAGTCAATGAGCAGTTCTTC
CASSQGSRVNEQFF
>TRBV7-6|many|TRBJ2-5|TRBD2
TGTGCCAGCAGCTTACGACTAGCGGGGGCTGGGGAAAGGGAGACCCAGTACTTC
CASSLRLAGAGERETQYF
>TRBV7-6|-|TRBJ2-1|TRBD2
TGTGCCAGCAGCTCCACTAGCGGGGTCGAGCAGTTCTTC
CASSSTSGVEQFF
>TRBV29-1|many|TRBJ2-7|-
TGCAGCGTTGAAGAACCCGGCCGGTGGACAACCTACGAGCAGTACTTC
CSVEEPGRWTTYEQYF
>TRBV12-5|many|TRBJ2-2|-
TGTGCTAGTGGTTTGGTTCTAGGACGGACCCTTCGCCCCGGGGAGCTGTTTTTT
CASGLVLGRTLRPGELFF
>TRBV12-3/TRBV12-4|few|TRBJ2-1|-
TGTGCCAGCTTGGGAACCTACAATGAGCAGTTCTTC
CASLGTYNEQFF
>TRBV27|few|TRBJ1-6|-
TGTGCCAGCAAAATGGCGGGAAGTGTTTTGGTTTCACCCCTCCACTTT
CASKMAGSVLVSPLHF
>TRBV7-9|-|TRBJ1-2|-
TGTGCCAGCAGCTTAATAAGGAAGGCTCCTGGCTACACCTTC
CASSLIRKAPGYTF
>TRBV15|few|TRBJ1-3|-
TGTGCCACCAGCAGAGAGAGGTCGAACACCATATATTTT
CATSRERSNTIYF
>TRBV2|many|TRBJ2-3|TRBD2
TGTGCCAGCAGTAGCGGGGGGTGGACAGATACGCAGTATTTT
CASSSGGWTDTQYF
>TRBV4-3|many|TRBJ2-7|-
TGCGCCAGCAGCCAAGTTGTCAGCTCCTACGAGCAGTACTTC
CASSQVVSSYEQYF
>TRBV7-9|many|TRBJ2-4|-
TGTGCCAGCAGCCCCCAACGACAGCACATTCAGTACTTC
CASSPQRQHIQYF
>TRBV14|many|TRBJ1-1|-
TGTGCCAGCAAACAATACCAGGGGAACACTGAAGCTTTCTTT
CASKQYQGNTEAFF
>TRBV7-2|many|TRBJ2-7|TRBD2
TGTGCCAGCAGCTCGACGGGCAGCGGGGTTAAATACGAGCAGTACTTC
CASSSTGSGVKYEQYF
>TRBV19|many|TRBJ2-7|TRBD2
TGTGCCAGCCGGGGGGAGGAGCAGTACTTC
CASRGEEQYF
>TRBV12-3/TRBV12-4|many|TRBJ1-5|-
TGTGCCAGCAGGCTCACAGGGTCGGGGGGCAATCAGCCCCAGCATTTT
CASRLTGSGGNQPQHF
>TRBV5-5|many|TRBJ2-1|-
TGTGCCTCCTCCCCCGCCAATGAGCAGTTCTTC
CASSPANEQFF
>TRBV3-1|many|TRBJ2-1|TRBD2
TGTGCCAGCAGCACGACTAGCGGGGGATCGCGTGAGCAGTTCTTC
CASSTTSGGSREQFF
>TRBV4-1|many|TRBJ2-1|TRBD2
TGCGCCAGCAGCCCCGTTGGAGCGGGGGGGAGAGGTGAGCAGTTCTTC
CASSPVGAGGRGEQFF
>TRBV5-6|many|TRBJ2-1|TRBD2
TGTGCCAGCAGCTTGAGCGGGGGGGCGGCCTACAATGAGCAGTTCTTC
CASSLSGGAAYNEQFF
>TRBV7-3|few|TRBJ2-1|-
TGTGCCAGCAGCTTAACCAGGGGTAATGAGCAGTTCTTC
CASSLTRGNEQFF
>TRBV12-3/TRBV12-4|few|TRBJ2-1|-
TGTGCCAGCAGTTTAAGAGGGATCTACAATGAGCAGTTCTTC
CASSLRGIYNEQFF
>TRBV20-1|few|TRBJ2-1|-
TGCAGTGCTAGTGTTCCGGATTACAATGAGCAGTTCTTC
CSASVPDYNEQFF
>TRBV5-4|many|TRBJ2-3|TRBD2
TGTGCCAGCAGCCTCTACCCAAGCGGGGGGGTCAGAGATACGCAGTATTTT
CASSLYPSGGVRDTQYF
>TRBV28|many|TRBJ1-4|-
TGTGCCAGCAGTTTACGTTGGGGGGACGCTAATGAAAAACTGTTTTTT
CASSLRWGDANEKLFF
>TRBV6-1|medium-sized|TRBJ2-5|TRBD2
TGTGCCAGCAGTGAATTAGCGGGGGGGCCAGAGACCCAGTACTTC
CASSELAGGPETQYF
>TRBV7-3|-|TRBJ2-3|TRBD1
TGTGCCAGTTCAAAAGGGGGCGCAGATACGCAGTATTTT
CASSKGGADTQYF
>TRBV7-9|-|TRBJ2-4|-
TGTGCCAGCAGCTTAGTAGGTCAGGGAGTATACATTCAGTACTTC
CASSLVGQGVYIQYF
>TRBV7-2|many|TRBJ1-1|TRBD1
TGTGCCAGCAGCCCCAGGGACAGCTTTTTCACTGAAGCTTTCTTT
CASSPRDSFFTEAFF
>TRBV28|many|TRBJ2-3|-
TGTGCCAGCAGCCCGGAGAGTAGCACAGATACGCAGTATTTT
CASSPESSTDTQYF
>TRBV3-1|many|TRBJ1-4|-
TGTGCCAGCAGCCAGCGGGGGGGAGGAGAAAAACTGTTTTTT
CASSQRGGGEKLFF
>TRBV29-1|many|TRBJ2-6|-
TGCAGCGTTGTCCTCTCTGGGGCCAACGTCCTGACTTTC
CSVVLSGANVLTF
>TRBV9|many|TRBJ2-7|-
TGTGCCAGCAGCGTAGGCGGGGGCACCTACGAGCAGTACTTC
CASSVGGGTYEQYF
>TRBV5-1|-|TRBJ2-7|-
TGCGCCAGCAGCTCGGCCACCGCCTACGAGCAGTACTTC
CASSSATAYEQYF
>TRBV10-3|many|TRBJ2-7|-
TGTGCCATCAGTGAGTCGAGGGGGACCGACCTTGGGCAGTACTTC
CAISESRGTDLGQYF
>TRBV20-1|many|TRBJ1-2|-
TGCAGTGCTAGTCGTCAGGGTTTCTATGGCTACACCTTC
CSASRQGFYGYTF
>TRBV5-6|many|TRBJ2-1|-
TGTGCCAGCAGCCGGATGTCGAGCGGGCCGTTTGATGAGCAGTTCTTC
CASSRMSSGPFDEQFF
>TRBV7-2|-|TRBJ1-5|-
TGTGCCAGCAGCTTAGCCGGATTAGGGGTTAATCAGCCCCAGCATTTT
CASSLAGLGVNQPQHF
>TRBV29-1|many|TRBJ1-3|-
TGCAGCGTGGGGTTGCTGGGCTCTGGAAACACCATATATTTT
CSVGLLGSGNTIYF
>TRBV4-1|many|TRBJ2-7|TRBD1
TGCGCCAGCAGCCCCGGGACAGGGGTTTACGAGCAGTACTTC
CASSPGTGVYEQYF
>TRBV5-5|many|TRBJ2-1|TRBD2
TGTGCCAGCAGCCCTACCGTGATAGCGGGGTCCAATGAGCAGTTCTTC
CASSPTVIAGSNEQFF
>TRBV12-3/TRBV12-4|many|TRBJ2-7|-
TGTGCCACCGGACGGGGGGCTGGACCACGGGACGAGCAGTACTTC
CATGRGAGPRDEQYF
>TRBV15|-|TRBJ1-5|-
TGTGCCACCAGCAGAGTAAAGGACGGGACCCAGTGGCCCCAGCATTTT
CATSRVKDGTQWPQHF
>TRBV29-1|-|TRBJ2-3|TRBD1
TGCAGCGTTGAAGAGGGACAGGTTCGGGGCACAGATACGCAGTATTTT
CSVEEGQVRGTDTQYF
>TRBV11-2|many|TRBJ2-2|-
TGTGCCAGCAGCCTCACCCCCGGGGAGCTGTTTTTT
CASSLTPGELFF
>TRBV12-3/TRBV12-4|few|TRBJ1-2|-
TGTGCCAGCAGATACGGTTATGGCTACACCTTC
CASRYGYGYTF
>TRBV20-1|many|TRBJ2-7|-
TGCAGTGCCCGGCGGGTTGACGAGCAGTACTTC
CSARRVDEQYF
>TRBV20-1|-|TRBJ1-1|-
TGCAGTGCTAGAGATCGACACAGGCCTGAAGCTTTCTTT
CSARDRHRPEAFF